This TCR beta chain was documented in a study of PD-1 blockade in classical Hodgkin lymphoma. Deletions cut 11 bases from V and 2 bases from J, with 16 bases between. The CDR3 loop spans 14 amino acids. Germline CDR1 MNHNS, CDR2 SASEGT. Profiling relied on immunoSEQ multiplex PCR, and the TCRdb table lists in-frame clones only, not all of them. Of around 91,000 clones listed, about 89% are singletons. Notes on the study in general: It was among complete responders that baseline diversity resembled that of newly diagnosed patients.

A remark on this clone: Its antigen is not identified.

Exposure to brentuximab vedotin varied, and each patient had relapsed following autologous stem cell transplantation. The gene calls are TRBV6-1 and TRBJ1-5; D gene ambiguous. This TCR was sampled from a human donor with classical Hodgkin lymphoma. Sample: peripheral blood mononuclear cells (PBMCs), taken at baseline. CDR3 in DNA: TGTGCCTCCTCGAAGGCCGTGGGCAATCAGCCCCAGCATTTT. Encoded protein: CASSKAVGNQPQHF.